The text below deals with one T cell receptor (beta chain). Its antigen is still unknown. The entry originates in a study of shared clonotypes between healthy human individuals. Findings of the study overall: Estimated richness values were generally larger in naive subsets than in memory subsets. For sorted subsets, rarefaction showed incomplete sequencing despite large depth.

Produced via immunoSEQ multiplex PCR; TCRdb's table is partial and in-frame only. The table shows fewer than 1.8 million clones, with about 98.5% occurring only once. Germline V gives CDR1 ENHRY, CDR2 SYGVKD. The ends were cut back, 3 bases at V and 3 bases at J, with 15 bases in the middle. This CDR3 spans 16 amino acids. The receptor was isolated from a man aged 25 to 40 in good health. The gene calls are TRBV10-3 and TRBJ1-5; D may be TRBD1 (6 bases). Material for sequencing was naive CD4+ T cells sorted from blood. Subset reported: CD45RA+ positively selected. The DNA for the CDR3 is TGTGCCATCAGTGATCAGGCAGGGGCATACAATCAGCCCCAGCATTTT. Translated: CAISDQAGAYNQPQHF.